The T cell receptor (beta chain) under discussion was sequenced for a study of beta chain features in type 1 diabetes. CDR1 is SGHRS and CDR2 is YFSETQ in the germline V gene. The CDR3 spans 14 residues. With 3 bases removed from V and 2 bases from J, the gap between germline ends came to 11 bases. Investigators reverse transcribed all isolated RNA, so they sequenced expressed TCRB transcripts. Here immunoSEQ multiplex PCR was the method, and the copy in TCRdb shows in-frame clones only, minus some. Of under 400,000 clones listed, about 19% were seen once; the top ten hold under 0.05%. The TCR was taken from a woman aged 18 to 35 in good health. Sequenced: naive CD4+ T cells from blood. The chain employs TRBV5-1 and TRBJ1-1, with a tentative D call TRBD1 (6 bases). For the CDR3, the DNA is TGCGCCAGCAGCTCGGCCAGGGGTAACACTGAAGCTTTCTTT. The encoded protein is CASSSARGNTEAFF.